Here is one TCR beta chain with its context. The data belong to a study of technical replicates of blood from several donors. Profiled with immunoSEQ multiplex PCR; TCRdb holds only in-frame clones, not every one. This table has about 84,000 clones, roughly 98% appearing once. This CDR3 has 12 residues. Germline assignment: CDR1 LNHDA and CDR2 SQIVND (reference sequence). V lost 10 bases to trimming and J lost 5 bases, with 14 bases between them. The sequencing input was T cells isolated from PBMCs. V usage is TRBV19 and J usage is TRBJ1-2, with D maybe TRBD1 (5 bases). The sequence came from a human donor in good health. The CDR3 is CATGARGYGYTF. The CDR3 DNA reads as TGTGCCACTGGGGCGCGTGGATATGGCTACACCTTC.